This T cell receptor beta chain is from a study of cytotoxic CD8 clonotypes in ibrutinib-treated CLL. Libraries were prepared by immunoSEQ multiplex PCR; TCRdb keeps only in-frame clonotypes and omits some of them. The data contain approximately 300,000 clones, roughly 80% of them singletons. CDR1 is SEHNR, CDR2 FQNEAQ, per germline (reference sequence). The CDR3 loop spans 11 amino acids. Trimming shortened V by 4 bases and J by 5 bases, and 6 bases separated the two germline ends. This clone was observed a single time. This TCR derives from a human donor with chronic lymphocytic leukemia. The chain has TRBV7-9 and TRBJ2-7, with TRBD1 as a possible D gene (6 bases). The sample consisted of PBMCs, taken before ibrutinib treatment. The DNA for the CDR3 is TGTGCCAGCAGCTCAGGGGACGAGCAGTACTTC. Protein: CASSSGDEQYF.